This is a list of T cell receptor beta chains from one sample in a study of cytomegalovirus exposure and HLA in healthy donors. TCRdb's table, derived via immunoSEQ multiplex PCR, lists solely in-frame clones and lacks some. In the table there are 150,000 to 200,000 clones, 85% of which are singletons. Sequencing used PBMCs. Receptors originate from a man aged 18 to 30 in good health and CMV-seropositive. The CDR3 runs from the conserved cysteine through the conserved F or W. Clone size is not always given. Where it is, it says once, few, many or a class for expanded clones.

V: TRBV30; J: TRBJ2-1; size: -; CDR3: CAWSPGGYEQFF
V: TRBV25-1; J: TRBJ2-7; size: -; CDR3: CASRGTSGESYEQYF
V: TRBV7-8; J: TRBJ1-5; size: -; CDR3: CASSGAQTGQPQHF
V: TRBV6-5; J: TRBJ2-7; size: -; CDR3: CASSHDGGSYEQYF
V: TRBV7-7; J: TRBJ1-1; size: -; CDR3: CASSLSLTEAFF
V: TRBV25-1; J: TRBJ1-6; size: -; CDR3: CASSGPGQGGSPLHF
V: TRBV29-1; J: TRBJ2-7; size: -; CDR3: CSVERAGYEQYF
V: TRBV4-3; J: TRBJ1-2; size: -; CDR3: CASSQGRREQGYGYTF
V: TRBV7-6; J: TRBJ1-1; size: -; CDR3: CASSLEQGVDTEAFF
V: TRBV2; J: TRBJ1-6; size: -; CDR3: CASSESGQGDSPLHF
V: TRBV5-1; J: TRBJ2-3; size: once; CDR3: CASRRGTDTQYF
V: TRBV6-6; J: TRBJ2-5; size: -; CDR3: CASSYQGTREETQYF
V: TRBV5-6; J: TRBJ2-7; size: -; CDR3: CASSFGTGFHEQYF
V: TRBV19; J: TRBJ2-6; size: -; CDR3: CASLYRAGANVLTF
V: TRBV2; J: TRBJ2-5; size: -; CDR3: CASSEVRGRAETQYF
V: TRBV7-2; J: TRBJ1-1; size: once; CDR3: CASSYQDRANTEAFF
V: TRBV7-8; J: TRBJ2-3; size: once; CDR3: CASSLRRVGGTDTQYF
V: TRBV6-5; J: TRBJ2-3; size: once; CDR3: CASSSTSGGLRDTQYF
V: TRBV6-5; J: TRBJ1-1; size: -; CDR3: CASSYSNRGNTEAFF